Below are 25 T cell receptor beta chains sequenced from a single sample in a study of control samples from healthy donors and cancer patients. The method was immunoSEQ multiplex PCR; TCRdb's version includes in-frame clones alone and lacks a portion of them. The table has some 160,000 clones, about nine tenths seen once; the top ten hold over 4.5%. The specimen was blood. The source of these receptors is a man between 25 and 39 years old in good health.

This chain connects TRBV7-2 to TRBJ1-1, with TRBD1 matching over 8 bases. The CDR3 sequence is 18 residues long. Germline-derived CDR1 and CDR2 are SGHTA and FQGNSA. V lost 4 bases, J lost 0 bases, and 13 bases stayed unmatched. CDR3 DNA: TGTGCCAGCAGCTCTAGGCGACAGGGGCGCGGACTGAACACTGAAGCTTTCTTT. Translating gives CASSSRRQGRGLNTEAFF.

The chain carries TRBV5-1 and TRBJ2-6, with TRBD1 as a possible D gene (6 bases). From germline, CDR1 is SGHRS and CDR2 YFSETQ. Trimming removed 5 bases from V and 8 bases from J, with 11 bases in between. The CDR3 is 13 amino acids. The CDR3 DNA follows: TGCGCCAGCAGAAGACAGGAGACCAACGTCCTGACTTTC. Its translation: CASRRQETNVLTF.

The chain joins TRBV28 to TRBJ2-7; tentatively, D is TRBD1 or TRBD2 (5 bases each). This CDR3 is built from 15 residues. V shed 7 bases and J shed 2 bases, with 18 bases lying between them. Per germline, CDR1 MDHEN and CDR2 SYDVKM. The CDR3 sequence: CASNEAGTEAYEQYF. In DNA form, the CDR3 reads TGTGCCAGCAACGAAGCCGGGACGGAAGCCTACGAGCAGTACTTC.

CDR3 sequence (DNA): TGTGCCAGCAGTACCCGCTCCGGCTATGGCTACACCTTC. This encodes CASSTRSGYGYTF. This rearrangement joins TRBV25-1 to TRBJ1-2; the D is unclear. This CDR3 region has 13 residues. Deletions cut 5 bases from V and 4 bases from J, with 11 bases between. Germline V gives CDR1 MGHDK, CDR2 SYGVNS.

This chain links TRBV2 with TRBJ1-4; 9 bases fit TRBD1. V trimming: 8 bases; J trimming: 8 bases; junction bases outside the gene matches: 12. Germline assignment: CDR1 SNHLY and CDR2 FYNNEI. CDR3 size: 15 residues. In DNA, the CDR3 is TGTGCCAGCGGACGGACAGGGGAGAGAAGAGAAAAACTGTTTTTT. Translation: CASGRTGERREKLFF.

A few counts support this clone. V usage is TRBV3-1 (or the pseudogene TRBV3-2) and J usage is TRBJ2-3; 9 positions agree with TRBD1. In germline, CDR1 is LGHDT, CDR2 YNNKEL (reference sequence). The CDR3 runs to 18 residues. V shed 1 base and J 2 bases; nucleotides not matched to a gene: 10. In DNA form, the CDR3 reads TGTGCCAGCAGCCAAGTACAGGGGGCGCGCTCCCACACAGATACGCAGTATTTT. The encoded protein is CASSQVQGARSHTDTQYF.

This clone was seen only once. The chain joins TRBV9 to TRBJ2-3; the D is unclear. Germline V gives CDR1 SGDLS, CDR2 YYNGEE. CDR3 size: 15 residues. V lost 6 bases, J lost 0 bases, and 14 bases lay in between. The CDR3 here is CASTSSFTSTDTQYF. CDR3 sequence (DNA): TGTGCCAGCACCTCCTCGTTCACTAGCACAGATACGCAGTATTTT.

CDR3 DNA: TGCAGTGCTAATGACGGGGGGGAAGGCACAGATACGCAGTATTTT. This translates into CSANDGGEGTDTQYF. This sequence joins TRBV20-1 and TRBJ2-3, with 8 bases that match TRBD2. The CDR3 is 15 amino acids. J gave up 1 base and V 4 bases, and 7 bases lay outside the gene matches. Germline V lookup: CDR1 DFQATT, CDR2 SNEGSKA (reference sequence).

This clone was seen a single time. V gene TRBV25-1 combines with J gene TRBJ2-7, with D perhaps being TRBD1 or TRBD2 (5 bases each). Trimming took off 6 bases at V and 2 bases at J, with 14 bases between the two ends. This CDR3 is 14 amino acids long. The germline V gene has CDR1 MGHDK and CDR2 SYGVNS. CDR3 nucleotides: TGTGCCAGCAGCCAGGGTCTAGCTACCTACGAGCAGTACTTC. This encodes CASSQGLATYEQYF.

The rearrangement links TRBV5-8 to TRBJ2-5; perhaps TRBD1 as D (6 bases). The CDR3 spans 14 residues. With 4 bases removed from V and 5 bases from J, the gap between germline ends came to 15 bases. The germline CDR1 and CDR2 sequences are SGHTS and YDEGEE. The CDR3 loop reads CASSEQGGAETQYF. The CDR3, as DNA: TGTGCCAGCAGCGAACAGGGTGGAGCGGAGACCCAGTACTTC.

The CDR3: CASRPAIFGNQPQHF. CDR3 sequence (DNA): TGTGCCAGTAGACCCGCGATTTTCGGCAATCAGCCCCAGCATTTT. V is TRBV19 and J is TRBJ1-5; D ambiguous. The ends were cut back, 6 bases at V and 2 bases at J, with 14 bases in the middle. The CDR3 totals 15 residues. The germline gives CDR1 LNHDA, CDR2 SQIVND (reference sequence).

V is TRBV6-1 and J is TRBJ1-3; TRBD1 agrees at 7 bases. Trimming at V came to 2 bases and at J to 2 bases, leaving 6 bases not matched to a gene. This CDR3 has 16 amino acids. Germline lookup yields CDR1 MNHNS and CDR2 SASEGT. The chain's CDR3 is CASSERTGLTGNTIYF. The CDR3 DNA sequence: TGTGCCAGCAGTGAAAGGACAGGTTTGACTGGAAACACCATATATTTT.

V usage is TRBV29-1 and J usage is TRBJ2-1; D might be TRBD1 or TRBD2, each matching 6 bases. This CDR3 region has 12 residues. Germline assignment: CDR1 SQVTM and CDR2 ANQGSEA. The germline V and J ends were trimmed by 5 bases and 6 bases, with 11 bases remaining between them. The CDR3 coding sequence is TGCAGCGTTCTACAGGGAGGCAATGAGCAGTTCTTC. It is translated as CSVLQGGNEQFF.

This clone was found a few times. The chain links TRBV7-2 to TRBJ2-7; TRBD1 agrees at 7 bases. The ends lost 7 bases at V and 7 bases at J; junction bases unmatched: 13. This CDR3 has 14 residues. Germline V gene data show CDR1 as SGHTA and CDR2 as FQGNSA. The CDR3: CASKGAGPLREQYF. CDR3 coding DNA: TGTGCCAGCAAGGGGGCAGGACCATTGAGGGAGCAGTACTTC.

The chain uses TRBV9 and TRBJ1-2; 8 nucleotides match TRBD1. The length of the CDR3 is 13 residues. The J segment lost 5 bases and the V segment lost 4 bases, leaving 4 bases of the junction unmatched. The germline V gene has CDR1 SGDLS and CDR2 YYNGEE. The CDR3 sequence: CASSPQGGYGYTF. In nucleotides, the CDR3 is TGTGCCAGCAGCCCACAGGGGGGATATGGCTACACCTTC.

The CDR3 DNA is TGTGCCAGCAGCCGTCCCGTAGCGGGAGCTTACGAGCAGTACTTC. Encoded protein: CASSRPVAGAYEQYF. The gene calls are TRBV3-1 (or the pseudogene TRBV3-2) and TRBJ2-7; TRBD2 agrees at 9 bases. Trimming at V came to 4 bases and at J to 4 bases, leaving 8 bases not matched to a gene. The CDR3 is made up of 15 amino acids. The germline V gene encodes CDR1 LGHDT and CDR2 YNNKEL (reference sequence).

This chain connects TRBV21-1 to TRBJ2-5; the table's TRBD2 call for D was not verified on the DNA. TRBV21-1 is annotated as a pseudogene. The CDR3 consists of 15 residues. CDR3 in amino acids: CASSTSGRLQETQYF. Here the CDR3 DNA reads TGTGCCAGCAGTACTAGCGGGAGGCTCCAAGAGACCCAGTACTTC.

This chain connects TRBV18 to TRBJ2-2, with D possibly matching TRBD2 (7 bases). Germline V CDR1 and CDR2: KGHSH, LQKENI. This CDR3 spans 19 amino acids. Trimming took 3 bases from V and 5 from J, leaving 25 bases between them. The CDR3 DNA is TGTGCCAGCTCACCGTCAAGTCCTTACGGGGGGCGCGGAACCGGGGAGCTGTTTTTT. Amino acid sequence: CASSPSSPYGGRGTGELFF. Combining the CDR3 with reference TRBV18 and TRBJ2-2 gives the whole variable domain NAGVMQNPRHLVRRRGQEARLRCSPMKGHSHVYWYRQLPEEGLKFMVYLQKENIIDESGMPKERFSAEFPKEGPSILRIQQVVRGDSAAYFCASSPSSPYGGRGTGELFFGEGSRLTVL.

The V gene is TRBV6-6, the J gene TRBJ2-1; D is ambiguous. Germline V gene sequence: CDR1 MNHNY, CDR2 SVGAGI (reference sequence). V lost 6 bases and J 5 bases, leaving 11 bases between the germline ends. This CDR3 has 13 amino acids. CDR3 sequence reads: CASSPTEHNEQFF. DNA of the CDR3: TGTGCCAGCAGCCCAACGGAACACAATGAGCAGTTCTTC.

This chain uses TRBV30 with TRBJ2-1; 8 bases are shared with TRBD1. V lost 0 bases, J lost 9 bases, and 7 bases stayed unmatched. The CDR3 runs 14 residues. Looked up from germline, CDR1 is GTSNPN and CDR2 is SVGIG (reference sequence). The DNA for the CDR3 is TGTGCCTGGAGTGTACAGCAGGGGGCGGCTGAGCAGTTCTTC. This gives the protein CAWSVQQGAAEQFF.

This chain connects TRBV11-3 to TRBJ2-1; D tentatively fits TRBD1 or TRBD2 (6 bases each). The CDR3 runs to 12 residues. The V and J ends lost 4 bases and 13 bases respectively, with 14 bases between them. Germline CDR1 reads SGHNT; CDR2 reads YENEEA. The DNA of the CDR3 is TGTGCCAGCAGCTCCGGGGGCGTCACCCAGTTCTTC. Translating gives CASSSGGVTQFF.

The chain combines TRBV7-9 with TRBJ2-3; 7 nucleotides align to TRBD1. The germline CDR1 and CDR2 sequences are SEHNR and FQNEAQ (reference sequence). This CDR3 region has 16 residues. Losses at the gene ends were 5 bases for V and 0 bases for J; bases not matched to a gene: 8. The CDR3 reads CASSQPGQLSTDTQYF. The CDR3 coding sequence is TGTGCCAGCAGCCAACCGGGACAGTTAAGCACAGATACGCAGTATTTT.

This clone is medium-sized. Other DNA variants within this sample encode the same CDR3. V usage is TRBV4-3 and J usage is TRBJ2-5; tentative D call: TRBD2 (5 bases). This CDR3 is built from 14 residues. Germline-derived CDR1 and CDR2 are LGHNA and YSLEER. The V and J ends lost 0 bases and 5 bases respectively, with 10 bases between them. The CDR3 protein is CASSQDRSGETQYF. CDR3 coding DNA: TGCGCCAGCAGCCAAGATAGGTCGGGGGAGACCCAGTACTTC.

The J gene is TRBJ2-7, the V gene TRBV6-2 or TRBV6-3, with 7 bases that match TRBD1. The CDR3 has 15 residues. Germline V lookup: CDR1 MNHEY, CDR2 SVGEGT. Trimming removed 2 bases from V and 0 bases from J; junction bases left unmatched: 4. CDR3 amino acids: CASSYGTASSYEQYF. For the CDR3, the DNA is TGTGCCAGCAGTTACGGGACAGCGAGCTCCTACGAGCAGTACTTC.

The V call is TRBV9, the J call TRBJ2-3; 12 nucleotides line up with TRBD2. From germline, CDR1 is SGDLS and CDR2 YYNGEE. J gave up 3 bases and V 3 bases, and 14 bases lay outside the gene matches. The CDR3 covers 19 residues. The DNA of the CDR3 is TGTGCCAGCAGCGCAGAGCTAGCGGGGGGGATCGCCGCGACAGATACGCAGTATTTT. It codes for CASSAELAGGIAATDTQYF. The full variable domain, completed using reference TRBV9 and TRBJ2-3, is DSGVTQTPKHLITATGQRVTLRCSPRSGDLSVYWYQQSLDQGLQFLIQYYNGEERAKGNILERFSAQQFPDLHSELNLSSLELGDSALYFCASSAELAGGIAATDTQYFGPGTRLTVL.